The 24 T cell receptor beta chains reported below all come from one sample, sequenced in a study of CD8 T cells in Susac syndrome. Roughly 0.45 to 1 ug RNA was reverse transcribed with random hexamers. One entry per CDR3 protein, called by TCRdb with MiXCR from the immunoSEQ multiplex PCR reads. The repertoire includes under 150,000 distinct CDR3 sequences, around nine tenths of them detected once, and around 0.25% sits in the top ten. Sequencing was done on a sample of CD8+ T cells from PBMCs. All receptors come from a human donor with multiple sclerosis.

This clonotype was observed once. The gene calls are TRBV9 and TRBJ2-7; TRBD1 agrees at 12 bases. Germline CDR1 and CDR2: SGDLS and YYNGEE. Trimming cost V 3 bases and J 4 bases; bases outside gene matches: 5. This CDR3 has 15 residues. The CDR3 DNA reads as TGTGCCAGCAGCGAGGGACAGGGGGCAACGTACGAGCAGTACTTC. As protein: CASSEGQGATYEQYF. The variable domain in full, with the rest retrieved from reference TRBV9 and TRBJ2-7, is DSGVTQTPKHLITATGQRVTLRCSPRSGDLSVYWYQQSLDQGLQFLIQYYNGEERAKGNILERFSAQQFPDLHSELNLSSLELGDSALYFCASSEGQGATYEQYFGPGTRLTVT.

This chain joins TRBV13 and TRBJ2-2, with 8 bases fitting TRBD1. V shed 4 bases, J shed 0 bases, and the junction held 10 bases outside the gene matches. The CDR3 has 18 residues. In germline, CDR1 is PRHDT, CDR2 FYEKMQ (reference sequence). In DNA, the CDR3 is TGTGCCAGCAGCTCCATACATTCGGGACAGGCGAACACCGGGGAGCTGTTTTTT. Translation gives CASSSIHSGQANTGELFF.

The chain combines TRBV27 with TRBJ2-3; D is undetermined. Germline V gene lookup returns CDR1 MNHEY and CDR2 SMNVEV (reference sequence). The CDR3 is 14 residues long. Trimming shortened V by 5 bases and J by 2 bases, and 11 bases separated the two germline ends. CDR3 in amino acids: CASSQDGYTDTQYF. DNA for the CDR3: TGTGCCAGCAGTCAGGACGGATACACAGATACGCAGTATTTT.

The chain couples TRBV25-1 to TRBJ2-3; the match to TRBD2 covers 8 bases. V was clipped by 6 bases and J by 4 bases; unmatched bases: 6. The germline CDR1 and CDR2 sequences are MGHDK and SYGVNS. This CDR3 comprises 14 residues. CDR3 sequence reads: CASSRAGAADTQYF. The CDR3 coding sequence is TGTGCCAGCAGCCGAGCGGGGGCCGCAGATACGCAGTATTTT.

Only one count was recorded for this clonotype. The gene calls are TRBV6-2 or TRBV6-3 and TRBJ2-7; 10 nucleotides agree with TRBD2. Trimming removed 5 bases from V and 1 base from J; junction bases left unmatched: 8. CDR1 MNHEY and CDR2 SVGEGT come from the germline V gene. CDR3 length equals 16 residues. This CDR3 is CASSTWGLALSYEQYF. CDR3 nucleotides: TGTGCCAGCAGTACCTGGGGACTAGCGCTGTCCTACGAGCAGTACTTC.

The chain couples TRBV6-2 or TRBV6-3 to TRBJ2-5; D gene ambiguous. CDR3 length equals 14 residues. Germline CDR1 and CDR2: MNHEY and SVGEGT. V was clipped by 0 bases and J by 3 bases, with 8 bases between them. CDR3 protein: CASSYSGPEETQYF. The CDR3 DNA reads TGTGCCAGCAGTTACTCTGGACCAGAAGAGACCCAGTACTTC.

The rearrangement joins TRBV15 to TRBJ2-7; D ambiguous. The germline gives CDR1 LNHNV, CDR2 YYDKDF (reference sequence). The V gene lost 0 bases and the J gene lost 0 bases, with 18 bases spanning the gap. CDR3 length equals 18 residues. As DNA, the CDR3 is TGTGCCACCAGCAGAGATATTGGCGGTTTACCAACCTCCTACGAGCAGTACTTC. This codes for CATSRDIGGLPTSYEQYF.

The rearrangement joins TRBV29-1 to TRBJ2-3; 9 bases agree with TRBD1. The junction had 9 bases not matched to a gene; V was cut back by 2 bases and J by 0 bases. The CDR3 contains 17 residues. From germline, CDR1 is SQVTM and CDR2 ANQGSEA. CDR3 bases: TGCAGCGTTGAATTACAGGGGGCAGTCACTAGCACAGATACGCAGTATTTT. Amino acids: CSVELQGAVTSTDTQYF.

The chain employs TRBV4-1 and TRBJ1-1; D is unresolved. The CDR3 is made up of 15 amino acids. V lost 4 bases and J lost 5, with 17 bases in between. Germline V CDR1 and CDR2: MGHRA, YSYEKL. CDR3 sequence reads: CASSLWDRERTEAFF. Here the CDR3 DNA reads TGCGCCAGCAGCCTATGGGATCGGGAACGTACTGAAGCTTTCTTT.

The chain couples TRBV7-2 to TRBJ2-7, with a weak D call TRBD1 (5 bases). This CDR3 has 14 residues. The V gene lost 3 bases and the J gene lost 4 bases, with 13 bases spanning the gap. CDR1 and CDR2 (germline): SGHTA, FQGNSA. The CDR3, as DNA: TGTGCCAGCAGCTTCAAAAGGGGCTCATACGAGCAGTACTTC. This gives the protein CASSFKRGSYEQYF.

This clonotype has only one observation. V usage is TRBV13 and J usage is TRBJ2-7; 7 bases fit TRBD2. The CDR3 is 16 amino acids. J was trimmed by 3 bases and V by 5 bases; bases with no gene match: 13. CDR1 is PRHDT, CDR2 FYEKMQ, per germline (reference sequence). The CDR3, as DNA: TGTGCCAGCAGCCCACAAGGGGCGGGAGATATCTACGAGCAGTACTTC. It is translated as CASSPQGAGDIYEQYF.

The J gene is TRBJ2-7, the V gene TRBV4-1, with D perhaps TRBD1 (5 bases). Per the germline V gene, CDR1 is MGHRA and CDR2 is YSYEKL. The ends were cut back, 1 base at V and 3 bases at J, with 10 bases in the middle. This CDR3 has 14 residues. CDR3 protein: CASSQAQGNYEQYF. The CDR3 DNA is TGCGCCAGCAGCCAAGCGCAGGGTAACTACGAGCAGTACTTC.

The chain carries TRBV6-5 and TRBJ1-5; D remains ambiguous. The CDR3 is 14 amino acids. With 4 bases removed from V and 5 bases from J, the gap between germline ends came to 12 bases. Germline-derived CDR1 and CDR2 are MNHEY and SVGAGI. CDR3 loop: CASSSLGRDQPQHF. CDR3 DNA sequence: TGTGCCAGCAGTTCCCTCGGGCGGGATCAGCCCCAGCATTTT.

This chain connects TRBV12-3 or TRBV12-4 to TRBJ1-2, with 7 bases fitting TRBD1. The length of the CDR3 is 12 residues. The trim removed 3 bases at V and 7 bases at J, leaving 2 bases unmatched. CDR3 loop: CASSFGDSGYTF. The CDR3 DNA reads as TGTGCCAGCAGTTTTGGGGACAGTGGCTACACCTTC.

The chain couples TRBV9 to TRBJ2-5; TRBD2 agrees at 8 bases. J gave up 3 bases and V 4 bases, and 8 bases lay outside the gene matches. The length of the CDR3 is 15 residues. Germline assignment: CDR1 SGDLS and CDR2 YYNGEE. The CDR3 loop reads CASSHPPAGEETQYF. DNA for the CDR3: TGTGCCAGCAGCCACCCCCCAGCGGGAGAAGAGACCCAGTACTTC. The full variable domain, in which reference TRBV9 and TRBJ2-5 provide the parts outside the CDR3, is DSGVTQTPKHLITATGQRVTLRCSPRSGDLSVYWYQQSLDQGLQFLIQYYNGEERAKGNILERFSAQQFPDLHSELNLSSLELGDSALYFCASSHPPAGEETQYFGPGTRLLVL.

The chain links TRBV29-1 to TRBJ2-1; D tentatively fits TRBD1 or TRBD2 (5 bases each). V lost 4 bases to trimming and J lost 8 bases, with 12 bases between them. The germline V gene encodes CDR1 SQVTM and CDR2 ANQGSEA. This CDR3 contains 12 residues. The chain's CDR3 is CSVGDPADEQFF. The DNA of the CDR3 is TGCAGCGTTGGGGACCCCGCGGATGAGCAGTTCTTC.

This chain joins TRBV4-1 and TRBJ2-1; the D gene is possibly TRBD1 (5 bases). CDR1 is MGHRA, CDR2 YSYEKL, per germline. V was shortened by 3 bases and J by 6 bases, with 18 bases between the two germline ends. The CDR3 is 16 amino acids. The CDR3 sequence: CASSHLEGFRGNEQFF. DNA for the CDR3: TGCGCCAGCAGCCATCTAGAAGGGTTTAGGGGCAATGAGCAGTTCTTC.

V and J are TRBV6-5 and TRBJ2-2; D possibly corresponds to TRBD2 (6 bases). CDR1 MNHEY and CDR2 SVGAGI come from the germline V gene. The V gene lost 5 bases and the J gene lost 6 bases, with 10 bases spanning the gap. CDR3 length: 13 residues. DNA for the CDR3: TGTGCCAGCAGTCCCCCGGGGGCCGGGGAGCTGTTTTTT. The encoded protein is CASSPPGAGELFF.

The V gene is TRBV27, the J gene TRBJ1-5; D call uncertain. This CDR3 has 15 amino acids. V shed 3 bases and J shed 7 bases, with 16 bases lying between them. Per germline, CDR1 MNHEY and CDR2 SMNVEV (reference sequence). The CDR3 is CASSLGPEPLQPQHF. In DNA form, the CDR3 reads TGTGCCAGCAGTTTGGGCCCAGAGCCGTTACAGCCCCAGCATTTT.

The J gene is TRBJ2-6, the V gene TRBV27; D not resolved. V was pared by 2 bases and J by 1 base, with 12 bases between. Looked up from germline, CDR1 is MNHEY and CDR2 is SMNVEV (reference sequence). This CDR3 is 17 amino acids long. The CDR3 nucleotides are TGTGCCAGCAGTTTACGTGTATCTAGGTCTGGGGCCAACGTCCTGACTTTC. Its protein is CASSLRVSRSGANVLTF.

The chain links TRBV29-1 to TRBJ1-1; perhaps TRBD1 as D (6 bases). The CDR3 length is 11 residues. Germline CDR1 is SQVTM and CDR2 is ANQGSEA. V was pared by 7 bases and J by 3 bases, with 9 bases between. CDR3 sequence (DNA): TGCAGCGGAAGGGGGGACACTGAAGCTTTCTTT. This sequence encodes CSGRGDTEAFF.

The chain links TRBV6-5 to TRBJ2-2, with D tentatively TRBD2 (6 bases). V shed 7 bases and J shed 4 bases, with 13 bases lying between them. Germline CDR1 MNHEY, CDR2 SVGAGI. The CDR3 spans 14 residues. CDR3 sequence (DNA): TGTGCCAGCACGGCGGGACCGGGCACCGGGGAGCTGTTTTTT. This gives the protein CASTAGPGTGELFF.

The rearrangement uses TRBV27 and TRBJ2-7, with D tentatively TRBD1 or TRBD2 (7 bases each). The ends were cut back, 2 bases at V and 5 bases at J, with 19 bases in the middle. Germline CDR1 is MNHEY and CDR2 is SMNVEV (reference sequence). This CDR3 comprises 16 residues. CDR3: CASSLTVGEGAHEQYF. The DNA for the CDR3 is TGTGCCAGCAGTTTAACGGTTGGGGAGGGGGCGCACGAGCAGTACTTC.

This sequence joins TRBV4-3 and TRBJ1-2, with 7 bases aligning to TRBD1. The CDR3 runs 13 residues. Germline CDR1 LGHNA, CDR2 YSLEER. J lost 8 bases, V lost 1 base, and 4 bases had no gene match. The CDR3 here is CASSQGGQAGYTF. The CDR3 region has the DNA TGCGCCAGCAGCCAAGGAGGACAGGCGGGCTACACCTTC.